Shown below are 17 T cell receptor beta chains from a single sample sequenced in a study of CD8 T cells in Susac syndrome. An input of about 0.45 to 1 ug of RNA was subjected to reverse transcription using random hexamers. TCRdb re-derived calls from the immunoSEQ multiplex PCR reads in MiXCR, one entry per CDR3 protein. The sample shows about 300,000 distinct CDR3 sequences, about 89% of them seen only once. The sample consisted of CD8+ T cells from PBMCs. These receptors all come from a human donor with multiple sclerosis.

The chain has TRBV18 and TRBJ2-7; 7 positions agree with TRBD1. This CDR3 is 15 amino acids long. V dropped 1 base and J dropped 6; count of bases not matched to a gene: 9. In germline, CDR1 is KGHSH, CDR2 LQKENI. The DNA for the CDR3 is TGTGCCAGCTCACCACGTACAGGGGACACTTTCGAGCAGTACTTC. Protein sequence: CASSPRTGDTFEQYF.

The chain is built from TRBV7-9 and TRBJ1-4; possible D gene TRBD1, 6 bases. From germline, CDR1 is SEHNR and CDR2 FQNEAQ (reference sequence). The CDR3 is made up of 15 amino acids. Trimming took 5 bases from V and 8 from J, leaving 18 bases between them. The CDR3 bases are TGTGCCAGCAGCCAGGGGCCGGGGTCTGGGGAAAAACTGTTTTTT. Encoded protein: CASSQGPGSGEKLFF.

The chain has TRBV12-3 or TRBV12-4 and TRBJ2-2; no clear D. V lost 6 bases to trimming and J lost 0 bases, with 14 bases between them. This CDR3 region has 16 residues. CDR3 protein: CASSHPSVSNTGELFF. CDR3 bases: TGTGCCAGCAGCCACCCGAGCGTTTCGAACACCGGGGAGCTGTTTTTT.

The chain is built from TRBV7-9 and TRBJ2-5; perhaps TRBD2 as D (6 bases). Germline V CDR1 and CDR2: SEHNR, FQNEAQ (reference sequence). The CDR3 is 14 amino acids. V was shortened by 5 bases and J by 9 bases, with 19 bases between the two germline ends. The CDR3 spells CASSRPRLGEAQYF. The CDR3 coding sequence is TGTGCCAGCAGCCGCCCGCGCTTGGGGGAGGCCCAGTACTTC.

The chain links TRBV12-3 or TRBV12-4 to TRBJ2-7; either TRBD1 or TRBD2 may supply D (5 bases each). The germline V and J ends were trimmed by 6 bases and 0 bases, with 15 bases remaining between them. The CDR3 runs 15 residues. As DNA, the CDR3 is TGTGCCAGCAGCCCCCGGGACGGTCTCTCCTACGAGCAGTACTTC. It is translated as CASSPRDGLSYEQYF.

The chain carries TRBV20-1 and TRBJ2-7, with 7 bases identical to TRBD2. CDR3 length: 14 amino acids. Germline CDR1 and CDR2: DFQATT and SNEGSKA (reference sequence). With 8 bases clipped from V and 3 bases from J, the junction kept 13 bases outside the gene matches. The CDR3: CSTTGGRPGYEQYF. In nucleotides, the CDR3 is TGCAGTACAACGGGAGGACGGCCAGGCTACGAGCAGTACTTC.

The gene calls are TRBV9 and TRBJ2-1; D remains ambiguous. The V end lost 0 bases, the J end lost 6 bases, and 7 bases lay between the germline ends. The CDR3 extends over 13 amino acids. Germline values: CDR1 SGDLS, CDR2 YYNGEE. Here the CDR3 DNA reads TGTGCCAGCAGCGTAGGAAGGAGCAATGAGCAGTTCTTC. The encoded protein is CASSVGRSNEQFF.

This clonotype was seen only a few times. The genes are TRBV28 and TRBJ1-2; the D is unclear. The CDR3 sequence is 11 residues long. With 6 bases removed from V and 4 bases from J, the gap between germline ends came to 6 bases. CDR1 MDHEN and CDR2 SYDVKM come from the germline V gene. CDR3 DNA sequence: TGTGCCAGCAGGAGTCCCTATGGCTACACCTTC. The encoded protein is CASRSPYGYTF.

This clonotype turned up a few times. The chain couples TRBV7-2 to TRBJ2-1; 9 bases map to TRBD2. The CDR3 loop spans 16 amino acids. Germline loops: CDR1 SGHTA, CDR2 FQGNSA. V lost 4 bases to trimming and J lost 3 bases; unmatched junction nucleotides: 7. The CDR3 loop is CASSSQRGENYNEQFF. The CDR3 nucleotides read TGTGCCAGCAGCTCCCAGCGGGGGGAGAACTACAATGAGCAGTTCTTC.

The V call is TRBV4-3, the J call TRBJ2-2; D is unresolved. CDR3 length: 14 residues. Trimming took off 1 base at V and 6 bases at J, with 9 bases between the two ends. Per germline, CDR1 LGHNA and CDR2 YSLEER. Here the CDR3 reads CASSQGTDAGELFF. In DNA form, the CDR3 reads TGCGCCAGCAGCCAAGGCACTGATGCCGGGGAGCTGTTTTTT.

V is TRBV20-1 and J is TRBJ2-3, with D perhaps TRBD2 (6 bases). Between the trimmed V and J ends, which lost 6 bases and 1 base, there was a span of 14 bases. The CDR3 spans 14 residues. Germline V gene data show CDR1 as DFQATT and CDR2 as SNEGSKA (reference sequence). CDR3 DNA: TGCAGTGCGGAGGGGTCAGTCCGCACAGATACGCAGTATTTT. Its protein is CSAEGSVRTDTQYF.

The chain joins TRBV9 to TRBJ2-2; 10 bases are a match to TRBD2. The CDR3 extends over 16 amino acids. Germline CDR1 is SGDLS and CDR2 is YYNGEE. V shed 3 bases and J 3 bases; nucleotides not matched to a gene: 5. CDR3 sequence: CASSASSGGDTGELFF. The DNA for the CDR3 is TGTGCCAGCAGCGCATCTAGCGGGGGCGACACCGGGGAGCTGTTTTTT.

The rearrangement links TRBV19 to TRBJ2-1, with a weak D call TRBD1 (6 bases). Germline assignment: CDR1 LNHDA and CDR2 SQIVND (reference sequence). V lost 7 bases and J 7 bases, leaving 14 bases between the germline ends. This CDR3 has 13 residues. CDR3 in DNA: TGTGCCAGTAATCTACAGGGTAGGAATGAGCAGTTCTTC. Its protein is CASNLQGRNEQFF.

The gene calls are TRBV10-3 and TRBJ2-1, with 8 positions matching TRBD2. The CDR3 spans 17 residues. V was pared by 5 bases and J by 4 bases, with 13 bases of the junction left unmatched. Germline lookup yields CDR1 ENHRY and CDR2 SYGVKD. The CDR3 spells CAISTPGGPTIYNEQFF. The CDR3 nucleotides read TGTGCCATCAGTACCCCGGGAGGGCCAACCATTTACAATGAGCAGTTCTTC.

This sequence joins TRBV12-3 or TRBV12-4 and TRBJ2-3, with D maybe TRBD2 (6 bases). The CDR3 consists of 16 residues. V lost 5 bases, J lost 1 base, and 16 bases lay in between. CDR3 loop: CASSPQTRRGTDTQYF. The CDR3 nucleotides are TGTGCCAGCAGTCCTCAGACACGGAGGGGCACAGATACGCAGTATTTT.

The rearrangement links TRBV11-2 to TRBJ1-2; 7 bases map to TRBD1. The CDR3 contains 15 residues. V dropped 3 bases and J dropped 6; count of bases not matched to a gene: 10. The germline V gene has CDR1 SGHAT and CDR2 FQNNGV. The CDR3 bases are TGTGCCAGCAGCTTGGCTCCACAGGGGTTGGATGGCTACACCTTC. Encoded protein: CASSLAPQGLDGYTF.

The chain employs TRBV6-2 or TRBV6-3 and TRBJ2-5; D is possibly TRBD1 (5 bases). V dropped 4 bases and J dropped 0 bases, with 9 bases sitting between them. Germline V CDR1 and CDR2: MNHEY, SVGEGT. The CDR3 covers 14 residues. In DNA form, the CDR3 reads TGTGCCAGCAGTTTTACGACAGACCAAGAGACCCAGTACTTC. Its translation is CASSFTTDQETQYF.